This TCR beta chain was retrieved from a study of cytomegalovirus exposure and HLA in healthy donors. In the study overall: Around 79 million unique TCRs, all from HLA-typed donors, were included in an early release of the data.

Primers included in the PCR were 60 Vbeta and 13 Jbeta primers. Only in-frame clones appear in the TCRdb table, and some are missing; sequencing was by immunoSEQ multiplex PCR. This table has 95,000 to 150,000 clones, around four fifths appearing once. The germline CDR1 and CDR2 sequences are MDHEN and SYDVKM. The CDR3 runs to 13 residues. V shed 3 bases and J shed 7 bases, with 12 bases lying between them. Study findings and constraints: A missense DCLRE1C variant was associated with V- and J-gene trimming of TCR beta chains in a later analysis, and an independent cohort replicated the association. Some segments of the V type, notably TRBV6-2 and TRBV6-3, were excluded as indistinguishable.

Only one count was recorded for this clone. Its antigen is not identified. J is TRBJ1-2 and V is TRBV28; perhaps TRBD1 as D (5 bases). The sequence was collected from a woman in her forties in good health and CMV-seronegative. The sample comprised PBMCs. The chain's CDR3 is CASSFGGESGYTF. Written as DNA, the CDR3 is TGTGCCAGCAGTTTCGGAGGGGAGAGTGGCTACACCTTC.